These 8 T cell receptor beta chains were sequenced from one sample in a study of long-term antiretroviral therapy in people with HIV. Survey-level resolution applied to immunoSEQ assay v3.0. This table comes from immunoSEQ multiplex PCR, and its TCRdb copy is limited to in-frame clones, with some not included. This table has under 30,000 clones, 85% to 90% appearing once. Sequenced here: unsorted PBMCs, sampled 1.9 years after starting antiretroviral therapy. The receptors stem from a woman aged 25 to 39 with HIV.

The V gene is TRBV7-2, the J gene TRBJ2-1; D gene ambiguous. The germline V gene encodes CDR1 SGHTA and CDR2 FQGNSA. This CDR3 is 12 amino acids long. Trimming left V 5 bases short and J 6 bases short, with 8 bases between. DNA for the CDR3: TGTGCCAGCAGCGACAATATCAATGAGCAGTTCTTC. Encoded protein: CASSDNINEQFF.

The CDR3, as DNA: TGTGCCAGCAGCCAATTCCAATATACGCAGTATTTT. This translates into CASSQFQYTQYF. The chain has TRBV14 and TRBJ2-3, with no clear D. V lost 2 bases to trimming and J lost 7 bases, with 7 bases between them. From germline, CDR1 is SGHDN and CDR2 FVKESK. There are 12 residues in the CDR3.

The J gene is TRBJ1-3, the V gene TRBV30, with D uncertain. The CDR3 contains 14 residues. The V and J ends lost 2 bases and 0 bases respectively, with 8 bases between them. Germline CDR1 and CDR2: GTSNPN and SVGIG (reference sequence). The CDR3 reads CAWSPNSSGNTIYF. The CDR3 nucleotides read TGTGCCTGGAGTCCAAACAGCTCTGGAAACACCATATATTTT.

The chain joins TRBV7-9 to TRBJ2-3; D remains unclear. Germline loops: CDR1 SEHNR, CDR2 FQNEAQ (reference sequence). The V and J ends lost 1 base and 4 bases respectively, with 12 bases between them. The CDR3 loop spans 15 amino acids. The CDR3 is CASSLGWSGSDTQYF. The CDR3 region has the DNA TGTGCCAGCAGCTTAGGGTGGTCTGGATCAGATACGCAGTATTTT. Drawing the rest from reference TRBV7-9 and TRBJ2-3, the complete variable domain is DTGVSQNPRHKITKRGQNVTFRCDPISEHNRLYWYRQTLGQGPEFLTYFQNEAQLEKSRLLSDRFSAERPKGSFSTLEIQRTEQGDSAMYLCASSLGWSGSDTQYFGPGTRLTVL.

The chain uses TRBV30 and TRBJ1-1, with D uncertain. V lost 0 bases and J 0 bases, leaving 5 bases between the germline ends. Germline CDR1 reads GTSNPN; CDR2 reads SVGIG (reference sequence). This CDR3 spans 13 amino acids. The CDR3 here is CAWSVGLNTEAFF. DNA of the CDR3: TGTGCCTGGAGTGTGGGTCTGAACACTGAAGCTTTCTTT.

CDR3 residues: CASSFAGLNIQYF. CDR3 DNA: TGCGCCAGCAGCTTCGCGGGGCTAAACATTCAGTACTTC. This chain links TRBV5-1 with TRBJ2-4; D may be TRBD2 (6 bases). This CDR3 spans 13 amino acids. Germline V gene data show CDR1 as SGHRS and CDR2 as YFSETQ. Trimming took off 2 bases at V and 6 bases at J, with 9 bases between the two ends.

This chain joins TRBV5-1 and TRBJ2-2, with TRBD1 identical over 10 bases. The CDR3 runs 15 residues. Germline V gene sequence: CDR1 SGHRS, CDR2 YFSETQ. V lost 3 bases to trimming and J lost 4 bases; unmatched junction nucleotides: 3. The CDR3 bases are TGCGCCAGCAGCTGGGGACAGGGGTCCACCGGGGAGCTGTTTTTT. It codes for CASSWGQGSTGELFF.

This chain connects TRBV6-1 to TRBJ2-7, with D uncertain. The CDR3 loop spans 13 amino acids. The V and J ends lost 0 bases and 4 bases respectively, with 7 bases between them. Germline CDR1 MNHNS, CDR2 SASEGT. The CDR3 DNA reads as TGTGCCAGCAGTGAAGCGGCAGCATACGAGCAGTACGTC. Residues: CASSEAAAYEQYV.